This T cell receptor beta chain was recovered during a study of shared clonotypes between healthy human individuals. Everyone who donated was a Caucasian adult who lived in Nashville, Tennessee. As for this clone: Its matching antigen is unknown.

The assay was immunoSEQ multiplex PCR, and TCRdb's table has in-frame clones only and misses some. The data show approximately 500,000 clones, around 96% seen once. Study-wide points: Rarefaction indicated that sorted-subset sequencing remained incomplete although depth was large. The naive CD4 repertoires of a few donors were compared, and around 4.9% of clonotypes were shared.

The receptor comes from a woman aged 25 to 39 in good health. Specimen: naive CD4+ T cells sorted from blood. Subset: CD45RA+ positively selected.

The CDR3 DNA reads TGTGCCAGCAGCTTAGCGGAACAAGAGACCCAGTACTTC. Encoded protein: CASSLAEQETQYF. The chain couples TRBV11-2 to TRBJ2-5; no clear D. The V and J ends lost 1 base and 2 bases respectively, with 5 bases between them. Germline V lookup: CDR1 SGHAT, CDR2 FQNNGV. The CDR3 length is 13 residues.